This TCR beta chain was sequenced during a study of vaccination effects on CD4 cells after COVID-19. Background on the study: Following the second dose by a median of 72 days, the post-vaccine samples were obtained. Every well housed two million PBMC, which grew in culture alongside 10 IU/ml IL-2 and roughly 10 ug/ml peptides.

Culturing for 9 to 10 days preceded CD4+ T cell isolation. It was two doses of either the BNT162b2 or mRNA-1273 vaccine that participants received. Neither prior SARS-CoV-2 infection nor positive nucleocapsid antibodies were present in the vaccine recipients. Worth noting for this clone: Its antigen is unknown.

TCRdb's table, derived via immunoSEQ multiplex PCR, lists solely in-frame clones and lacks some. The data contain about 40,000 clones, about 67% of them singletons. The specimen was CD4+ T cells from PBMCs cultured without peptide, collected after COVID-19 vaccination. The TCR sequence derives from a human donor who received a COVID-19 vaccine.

The CDR3: CAIGGSSGNTIYF. CDR3 DNA sequence: TGTGCCATCGGAGGGAGCTCTGGAAACACCATATATTTT. V and J are TRBV10-3 and TRBJ1-3; D is ambiguous. V gave up 8 bases and J gave up 0 bases, with 8 bases separating them. Germline V gene sequence: CDR1 ENHRY, CDR2 SYGVKD. This CDR3 has 13 amino acids.